These 11 T cell receptor beta chains originate from one sample sequenced in a study of shared clonotypes between healthy human individuals. Some clones are missing from TCRdb's copy, which holds only in-frame ones; the method was immunoSEQ multiplex PCR. The table has some 300,000 clones, around 79% seen once. Sequenced material: memory CD4+ T cells sorted from blood. Described subset: CD45RA-negative fraction. Source of these receptors: a man aged 25 to 40 in good health.

V gene TRBV11-2 combines with J gene TRBJ2-4, with TRBD2 as a possible D gene (6 bases). Between the trimmed V and J ends, which lost 2 bases and 5 bases, there was a span of 10 bases. The CDR3 contains 14 residues. The germline CDR1 and CDR2 sequences are SGHAT and FQNNGV. The CDR3 sequence is CASSLMGGENIQYF. The CDR3 DNA follows: TGTGCCAGCAGCTTAATGGGAGGCGAAAACATTCAGTACTTC.

The rearrangement uses TRBV4-1 and TRBJ2-7; D possibly matches TRBD1 or TRBD2 (5 bases each). There are 15 residues in the CDR3. Per germline, CDR1 MGHRA and CDR2 YSYEKL. Trimming took 6 bases from V and 3 from J, leaving 18 bases between them. CDR3: CASRAGTSVIYEQYF. CDR3 in DNA: TGCGCCAGCAGGGCCGGGACCTCCGTTATCTACGAGCAGTACTTC.

This clone was counted ten times or more. V and J are TRBV5-1 and TRBJ1-4; 10 bases match TRBD1. This CDR3 has 16 amino acids. Germline loops: CDR1 SGHRS, CDR2 YFSETQ. V was pared by 2 bases and J by 8 bases, with 9 bases of the junction left unmatched. In DNA, the CDR3 is TGCGCCAGCAGCTTCTCAGGGACAGGGGAGGGGGAAAAACTGTTTTTT. Translation gives CASSFSGTGEGEKLFF.

This chain links TRBV6-1 with TRBJ2-3; a possible D gene is TRBD2 (5 bases). Germline loops: CDR1 MNHNS, CDR2 SASEGT. V was clipped by 6 bases and J by 6 bases, with 13 bases between them. The CDR3 contains 13 residues. CDR3 amino acids: CASRNRGVDTQYF. CDR3 coding DNA: TGTGCCAGCAGGAACCGGGGAGTTGATACGCAGTATTTT.

This clone was found many times. This chain joins TRBV5-6 and TRBJ2-7, with no clear D. This CDR3 has 13 residues. Germline CDR1 and CDR2: SGHDT and YYEEEE. V was clipped by 4 bases and J by 7 bases, with 15 bases between them. The DNA for the CDR3 is TGTGCCAGCAGCCCGACACTTCCAAGTGAGCAGTACTTC. Translating it yields CASSPTLPSEQYF.

V and J are TRBV7-2 and TRBJ2-7; 12 nucleotides align to TRBD2. Germline assignment: CDR1 SGHTA and CDR2 FQGNSA. After removal of 5 bases from V and 7 bases from J, the junction contained 9 bases not matched to a gene. The CDR3 covers 15 residues. CDR3 loop: CASSPRTSGMGEQYF. In DNA form, the CDR3 reads TGTGCCAGCAGCCCGAGGACTAGCGGGATGGGTGAGCAGTACTTC.

As to this clone: The sample has other DNA sequences that encode this CDR3 too. This chain connects TRBV5-1 to TRBJ2-5; tentative D call: TRBD1 (6 bases). From germline, CDR1 is SGHRS and CDR2 YFSETQ. This CDR3 spans 16 amino acids. The germline V and J ends were trimmed by 1 base and 0 bases, with 13 bases remaining between them. The DNA for the CDR3 is TGCGCCAGCAGCTTGAGGGTTCAGGGGTACCAAGAGACCCAGTACTTC. Translated, it gives CASSLRVQGYQETQYF.

V is TRBV5-5 and J is TRBJ2-3, with D unclear. Deletions cut 0 bases from V and 4 bases from J, with 9 bases between. The CDR3 runs 14 residues. CDR1 and CDR2 (germline): SGHKS, YYEKEE (reference sequence). CDR3 region: CASSLEQAADTQYF. The CDR3 nucleotides read TGTGCCAGCAGCTTGGAGCAAGCCGCAGATACGCAGTATTTT. The variable domain in full, completed from reference TRBV5-5 and TRBJ2-3, reads DAGVTQSPTHLIKTRGQQVTLRCSPISGHKSVSWYQQVLGQGPQFIFQYYEKEERGRGNFPDRFSARQFPNYSSELNVNALLLGDSALYLCASSLEQAADTQYFGPGTRLTVL.

V gene TRBV5-1 combines with J gene TRBJ2-7; TRBD2 might be the D (6 bases). Trimming cost V 0 bases and J 7 bases, with 17 bases left between them. The CDR3 covers 15 residues. Germline V gene data show CDR1 as SGHRS and CDR2 as YFSETQ. The CDR3: CASSLATRDLEEQYF. The CDR3 DNA is TGCGCCAGCAGCTTGGCGACCCGGGACTTGGAAGAGCAGTACTTC.

The V and J genes are TRBV7-8 and TRBJ2-7, with 7 nucleotides matching TRBD2. The germline V gene has CDR1 SGHVS and CDR2 FQNEAQ. Trimming removed 5 bases from V and 3 bases from J; junction bases left unmatched: 7. The CDR3 runs to 14 residues. Written as DNA, the CDR3 is TGTGCCAGCAGCCTTCAGCGGGACCTCTACGAGCAGTACTTC. It translates to CASSLQRDLYEQYF.

The chain employs TRBV18 and TRBJ2-5; no reliable D call. Germline-derived CDR1 and CDR2 are KGHSH and LQKENI. The CDR3 is 16 residues long. Trimming pared 0 bases from V and 0 bases from J, leaving 11 bases between. CDR3: CASSPPGWANQETQYF. The DNA of the CDR3 is TGTGCCAGCTCACCACCGGGTTGGGCGAACCAAGAGACCCAGTACTTC.